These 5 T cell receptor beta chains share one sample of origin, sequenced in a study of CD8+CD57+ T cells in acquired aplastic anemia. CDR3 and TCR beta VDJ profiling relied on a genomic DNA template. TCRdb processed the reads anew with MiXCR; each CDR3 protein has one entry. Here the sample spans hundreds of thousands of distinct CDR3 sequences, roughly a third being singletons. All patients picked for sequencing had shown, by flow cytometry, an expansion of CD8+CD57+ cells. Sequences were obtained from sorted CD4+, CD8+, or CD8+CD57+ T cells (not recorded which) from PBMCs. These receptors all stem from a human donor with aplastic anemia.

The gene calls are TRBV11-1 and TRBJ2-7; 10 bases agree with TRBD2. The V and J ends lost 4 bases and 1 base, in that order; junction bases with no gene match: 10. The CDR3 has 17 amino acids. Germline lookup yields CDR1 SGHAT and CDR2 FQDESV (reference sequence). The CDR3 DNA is TGTGCCAGCAGCTCCATGACTAGCGGGTCCATATCCTACGAGCAGTACTTC. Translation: CASSSMTSGSISYEQYF.

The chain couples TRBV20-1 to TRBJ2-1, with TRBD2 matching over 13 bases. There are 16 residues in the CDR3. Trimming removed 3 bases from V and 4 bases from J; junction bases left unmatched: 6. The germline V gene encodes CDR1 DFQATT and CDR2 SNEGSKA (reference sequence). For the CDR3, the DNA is TGCAGTGCTAGGATAGGACTAGCGGGAGCGTACAATGAGCAGTTCTTC. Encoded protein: CSARIGLAGAYNEQFF.

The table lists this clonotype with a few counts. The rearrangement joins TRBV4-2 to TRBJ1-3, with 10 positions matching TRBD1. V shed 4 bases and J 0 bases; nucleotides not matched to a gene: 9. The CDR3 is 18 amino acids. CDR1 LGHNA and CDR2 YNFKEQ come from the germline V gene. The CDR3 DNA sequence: TGTGCCAGCAGCCGCGGGACAGGGGTTCTGGGCTCTGGAAACACCATATATTTT. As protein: CASSRGTGVLGSGNTIYF.

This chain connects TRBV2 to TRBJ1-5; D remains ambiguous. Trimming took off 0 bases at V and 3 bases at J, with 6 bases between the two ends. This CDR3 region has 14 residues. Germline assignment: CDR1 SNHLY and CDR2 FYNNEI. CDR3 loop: CASSEAIANQPQHF. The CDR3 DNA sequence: TGTGCCAGCAGTGAAGCGATCGCCAATCAGCCCCAGCATTTT.

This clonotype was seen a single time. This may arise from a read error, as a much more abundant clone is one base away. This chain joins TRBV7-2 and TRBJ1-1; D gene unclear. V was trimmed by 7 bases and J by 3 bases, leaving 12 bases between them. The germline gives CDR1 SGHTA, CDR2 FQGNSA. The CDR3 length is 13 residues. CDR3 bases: TGTGCCAGCATCCTAAAAACGGACACTGAAGCTTTCTTT. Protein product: CASILKTDTEAFF.